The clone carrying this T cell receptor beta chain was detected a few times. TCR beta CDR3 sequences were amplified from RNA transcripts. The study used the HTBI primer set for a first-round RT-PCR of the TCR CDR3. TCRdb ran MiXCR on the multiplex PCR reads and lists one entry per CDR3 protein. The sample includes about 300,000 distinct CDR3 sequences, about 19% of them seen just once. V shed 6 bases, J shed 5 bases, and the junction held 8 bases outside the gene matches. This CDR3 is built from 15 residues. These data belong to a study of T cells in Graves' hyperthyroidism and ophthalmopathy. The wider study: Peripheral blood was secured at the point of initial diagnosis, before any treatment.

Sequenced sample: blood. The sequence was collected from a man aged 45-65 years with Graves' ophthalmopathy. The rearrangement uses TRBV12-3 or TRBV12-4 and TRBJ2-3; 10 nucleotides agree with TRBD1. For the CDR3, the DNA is TGTGCCAGCAGACCCCGGGACAGGGGAAGAGATACGCAGTATTTT. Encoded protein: CASRPRDRGRDTQYF.